This T cell receptor beta chain originates from a study of post-analysis software for immune sequencing data. Study results and limitations: With TRBV5-6, TRBV5-1 and TRBV20-1 included, about five TRBV segments were more frequent in patients than in controls.

Only a few counts were recorded for this clonotype. Its antigen remains unidentified. The CDR3 totals 16 residues. The V end lost 0 bases, the J end lost 4 bases, and 15 bases lay between the germline ends. Germline lookup yields CDR1 SGDLS and CDR2 YYNGEE. Prepared TCR beta cDNA libraries contained unique molecular identifiers. TCRdb independently ran MiXCR on the PCR reads; one entry per CDR3 protein. This sample has 750,000 to 900,000 distinct CDR3 sequences, with about 45% found just once. This chain uses TRBV9 with TRBJ2-3, with D perhaps matching TRBD2 (6 bases). The sequenced sample consisted of blood. This TCR derives from a girl aged 5-17 years with multiple sclerosis. CDR3 nucleotides: TGTGCCAGCAGCGTAGAAGGTTGGGGAGGCGCAGATACGCAGTATTTT. Protein product: CASSVEGWGGADTQYF.